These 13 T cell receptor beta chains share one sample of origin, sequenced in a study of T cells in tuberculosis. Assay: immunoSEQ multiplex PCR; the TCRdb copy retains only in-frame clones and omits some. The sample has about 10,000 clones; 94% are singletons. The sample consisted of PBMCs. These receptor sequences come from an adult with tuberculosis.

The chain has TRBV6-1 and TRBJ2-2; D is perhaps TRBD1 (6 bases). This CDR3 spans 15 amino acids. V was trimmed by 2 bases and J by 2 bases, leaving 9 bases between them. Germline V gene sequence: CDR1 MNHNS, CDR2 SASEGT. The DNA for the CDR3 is TGTGCCAGCAGTGAACAGGGGACCAACACCGGGGAGCTGTTTTTT. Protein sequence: CASSEQGTNTGELFF.

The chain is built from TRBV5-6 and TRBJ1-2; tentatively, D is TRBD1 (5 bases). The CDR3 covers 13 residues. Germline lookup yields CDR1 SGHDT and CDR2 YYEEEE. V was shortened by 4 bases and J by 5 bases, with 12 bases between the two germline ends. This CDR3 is CASSPREGYGYTF. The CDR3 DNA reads TGTGCCAGCAGCCCCAGGGAGGGGTATGGCTACACCTTC.

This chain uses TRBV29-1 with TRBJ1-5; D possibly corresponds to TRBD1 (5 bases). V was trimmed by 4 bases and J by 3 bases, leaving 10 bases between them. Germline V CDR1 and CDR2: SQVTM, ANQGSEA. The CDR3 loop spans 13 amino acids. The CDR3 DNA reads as TGCAGCGTTGCGGGGGATGCCAATCAGCCCCAGCATTTT. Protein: CSVAGDANQPQHF.

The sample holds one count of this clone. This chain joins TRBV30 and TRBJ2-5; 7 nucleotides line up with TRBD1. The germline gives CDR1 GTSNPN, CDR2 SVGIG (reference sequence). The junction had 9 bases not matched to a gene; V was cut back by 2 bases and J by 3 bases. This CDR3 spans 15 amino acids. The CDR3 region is CAWSIPGTAKETQYF. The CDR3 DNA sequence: TGTGCCTGGAGTATACCCGGGACAGCTAAAGAGACCCAGTACTTC.

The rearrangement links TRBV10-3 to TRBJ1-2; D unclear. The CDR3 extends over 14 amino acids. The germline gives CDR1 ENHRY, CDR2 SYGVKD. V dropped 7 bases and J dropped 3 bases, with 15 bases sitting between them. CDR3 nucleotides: TGTGCCATCACAAGGAACCCCAGCGACTATGGCTACACCTTC. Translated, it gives CAITRNPSDYGYTF.

The CDR3 DNA sequence: TGCGCCAGCAGAGAGGGTCTGAGCTCCTATAATTCACCCCTCCACTTT. Its translation is CASREGLSSYNSPLHF. The chain is built from TRBV4-1 and TRBJ1-6; D remains ambiguous. CDR1 and CDR2 from the germline V gene are MGHRA and YSYEKL. With 6 bases removed from V and 0 bases from J, the gap between germline ends came to 12 bases. CDR3 length: 16 residues.

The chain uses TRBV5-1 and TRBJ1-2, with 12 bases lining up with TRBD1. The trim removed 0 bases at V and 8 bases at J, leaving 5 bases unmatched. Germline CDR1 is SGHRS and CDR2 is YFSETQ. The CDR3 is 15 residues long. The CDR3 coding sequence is TGCGCCAGCAGCTTGGAGGGACAGGGGGCGGAAGGCTACACCTTC. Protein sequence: CASSLEGQGAEGYTF.

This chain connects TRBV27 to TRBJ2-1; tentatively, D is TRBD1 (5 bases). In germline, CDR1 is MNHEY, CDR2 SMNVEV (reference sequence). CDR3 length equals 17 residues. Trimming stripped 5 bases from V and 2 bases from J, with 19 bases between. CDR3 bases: TGTGCCAGCAGTCCCGATCAGGGTATCCCTCCCTACAATGAGCAGTTCTTC. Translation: CASSPDQGIPPYNEQFF.

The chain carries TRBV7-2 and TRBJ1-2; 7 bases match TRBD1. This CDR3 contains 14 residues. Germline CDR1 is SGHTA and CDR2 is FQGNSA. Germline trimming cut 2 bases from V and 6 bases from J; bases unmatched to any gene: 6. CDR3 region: CASSLSRQGHGYTF. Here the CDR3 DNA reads TGTGCCAGCAGCTTATCCCGACAGGGCCATGGCTACACCTTC.

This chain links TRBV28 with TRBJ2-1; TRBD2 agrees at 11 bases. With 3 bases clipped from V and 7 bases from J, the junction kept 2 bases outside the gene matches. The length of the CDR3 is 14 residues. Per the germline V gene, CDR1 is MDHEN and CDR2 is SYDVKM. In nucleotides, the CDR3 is TGTGCCAGCAGTTTTACTAGCGGGAGTAATGAGCAGTTCTTC. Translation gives CASSFTSGSNEQFF. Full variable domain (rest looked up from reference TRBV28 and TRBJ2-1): DVKVTQSSRYLVKRTGEKVFLECVQDMDHENMFWYRQDPGLGLRLIYFSYDVKMKEKGDIPEGYSVSREKKERFSLILESASTNQTSMYLCASSFTSGSNEQFFGPGTRLTVL.

The CDR3 loop is CASSVTGEGAEAFF. The CDR3 DNA reads as TGCGCCAGCAGCGTGACAGGGGAGGGCGCTGAAGCTTTCTTT. The rearrangement uses TRBV5-1 and TRBJ1-1; 8 nucleotides line up with TRBD1. In germline, CDR1 is SGHRS, CDR2 YFSETQ. The length of the CDR3 is 14 residues. Losses at the gene ends were 4 bases for V and 6 bases for J; bases not matched to a gene: 8.

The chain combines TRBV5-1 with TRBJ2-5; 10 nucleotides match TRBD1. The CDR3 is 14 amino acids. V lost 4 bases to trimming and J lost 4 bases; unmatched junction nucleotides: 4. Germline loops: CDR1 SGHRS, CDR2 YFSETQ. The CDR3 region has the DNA TGCGCCAGCAGCAGGACAGGGGGTGGAGAGACCCAGTACTTC. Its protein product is CASSRTGGGETQYF. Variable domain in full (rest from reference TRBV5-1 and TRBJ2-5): KAGVTQTPRYLIKTRGQQVTLSCSPISGHRSVSWYQQTPGQGLQFLFEYFSETQRNKGNFPGRFSGRQFSNSRSEMNVSTLELGDSALYLCASSRTGGGETQYFGPGTRLLVL.

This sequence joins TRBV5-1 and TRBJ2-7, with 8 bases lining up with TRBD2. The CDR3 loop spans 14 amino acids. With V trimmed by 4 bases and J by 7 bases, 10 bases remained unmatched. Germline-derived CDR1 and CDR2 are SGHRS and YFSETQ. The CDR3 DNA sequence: TGCGCCAGCAGCCCCGGGGGGGGGCTAAGGGAGCAGTACTTC. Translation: CASSPGGGLREQYF.